One sample yielded the 20 T cell receptor beta chains listed below, sequenced in a study of shared clonotypes between healthy human individuals. Generated by immunoSEQ multiplex PCR, the TCRdb table keeps only in-frame clones and is missing some. The data show more than 450,000 clones, approximately 79% seen once. Sequencing was performed on PBMCs. These receptors were collected from a woman aged 40 to 50 in good health. Some clones in this sample may be carry-over from other donors' samples.

The genes are TRBV19 and TRBJ2-7; tentatively, D is TRBD1 or TRBD2 (5 bases each). CDR3 length equals 13 residues. Germline V gene lookup returns CDR1 LNHDA and CDR2 SQIVND (reference sequence). V lost 4 bases, J lost 4 bases, and 11 bases lay in between. The DNA of the CDR3 is TGTGCCAGTAGTAGGTCAGGGAGTTACGAGCAGTACTTC. Protein product: CASSRSGSYEQYF.

This clone occurred a few times. The chain carries TRBV5-1 and TRBJ2-3; D may be TRBD1 or TRBD2 (5 bases each). V was clipped by 3 bases and J by 0 bases, with 23 bases between them. Germline CDR1 is SGHRS and CDR2 is YFSETQ. The CDR3 spans 19 residues. The CDR3 loop reads CASSWTARWGTSSTDTQYF. The CDR3 DNA reads as TGCGCCAGCAGCTGGACCGCACGTTGGGGGACCTCTAGCACAGATACGCAGTATTTT.

The chain has TRBV2 and TRBJ2-2, with 8 bases that match TRBD1. J gave up 5 bases and V 3 bases, and 2 bases lay outside the gene matches. Germline loops: CDR1 SNHLY, CDR2 FYNNEI. The CDR3 length is 14 residues. CDR3 in DNA: TGTGCCAGCAGTGACAGGGGGCCGACCGGGGAGCTGTTTTTT. Translation: CASSDRGPTGELFF.

The rearrangement joins TRBV7-9 to TRBJ2-6, with D hard to call. Trimming removed 6 bases at V and 0 bases at J, with 9 bases between. The CDR3 has 15 residues. CDR1 and CDR2 from the germline V gene are SEHNR and FQNEAQ (reference sequence). The CDR3 sequence is CASRPSSSGANVLTF. CDR3 DNA: TGTGCCAGCAGGCCTAGTAGCTCTGGGGCCAACGTCCTGACTTTC.

The chain joins TRBV7-2 to TRBJ2-7, with 12 bases lining up with TRBD2. The germline V gene has CDR1 SGHTA and CDR2 FQGNSA. V was clipped by 5 bases and J by 0 bases; unmatched bases: 14. The CDR3 has 19 amino acids. The CDR3, as DNA: TGTGCCAGCAGCACACCCGGGACTAGCGGGCTATCCCACTCCTACGAGCAGTACTTC. This gives the protein CASSTPGTSGLSHSYEQYF.

V gene TRBV5-1 combines with J gene TRBJ2-3; TRBD2 matches 9 bases. The CDR3 loop spans 17 amino acids. CDR1 is SGHRS, CDR2 YFSETQ, per germline. Germline trimming cut 0 bases from V and 0 bases from J; bases unmatched to any gene: 5. The CDR3 coding sequence is TGCGCCAGCAGCTTGGGTAGCGGGAGCGTTAGCACAGATACGCAGTATTTT. Translating it yields CASSLGSGSVSTDTQYF.

The chain has TRBV30 and TRBJ1-6; perhaps TRBD1 as D (5 bases). Germline CDR1 reads GTSNPN; CDR2 reads SVGIG (reference sequence). The CDR3 extends over 14 amino acids. V was shortened by 5 bases and J by 6 bases, with 14 bases between the two germline ends. DNA for the CDR3: TGTGCCTGGGACCAGGGAGCCGGTAATTCACCCCTCCACTTT. It encodes CAWDQGAGNSPLHF.

The gene calls are TRBV4-1 and TRBJ1-5, with 8 positions matching TRBD1. CDR3 size: 17 residues. V shed 0 bases, J shed 9 bases, and the junction held 13 bases outside the gene matches. CDR1 and CDR2 from the germline V gene are MGHRA and YSYEKL. CDR3 amino acids: CASSQDWEGQGSWPQHF. The CDR3, as DNA: TGCGCCAGCAGCCAAGATTGGGAAGGACAGGGTTCCTGGCCCCAGCATTTT.

V usage is TRBV27 and J usage is TRBJ2-2, with 8 bases fitting TRBD2. With V trimmed by 5 bases and J by 4 bases, 6 bases remained unmatched. Germline assignment: CDR1 MNHEY and CDR2 SMNVEV (reference sequence). This CDR3 contains 15 residues. The CDR3 spells CASSKAGVGTGELFF. The CDR3 DNA sequence: TGTGCCAGCAGTAAAGCGGGAGTTGGCACCGGGGAGCTGTTTTTT.

The chain employs TRBV6-1 and TRBJ1-1; possibly TRBD1 for D (5 bases). This CDR3 region has 13 residues. Looked up from germline, CDR1 is MNHNS and CDR2 is SASEGT. The V and J ends lost 7 bases and 8 bases respectively, with 17 bases between them. The CDR3 nucleotides are TGTGCCAGCAAGTTCCGGGACCAAAGGGAAGCTTTCTTT. Amino acids: CASKFRDQREAFF.

The V gene is TRBV2, the J gene TRBJ2-5; 14 bases are a match to TRBD2. CDR3 length: 18 amino acids. The V segment lost 2 bases and the J segment 5 bases; nucleotides outside the gene matches: 10. CDR1 SNHLY and CDR2 FYNNEI come from the germline V gene. DNA of the CDR3: TGTGCCAGCAGTGAATCGGTAGGACTAGCGGGAGGAGGGGAGACCCAGTACTTC. The encoded protein is CASSESVGLAGGGETQYF.

A note on this clone: Other DNA sequences in the sample encode the same CDR3. The chain links TRBV5-4 to TRBJ2-3, with D perhaps matching TRBD1 (5 bases). The CDR3 has 13 amino acids. Germline CDR1 and CDR2: SGHNT and YYREEE (reference sequence). Trimming cost V 0 bases and J 3 bases, with 5 bases left between them. This CDR3 reads CASSLDRTDTQYF. The CDR3 DNA reads as TGTGCCAGCAGCTTGGACAGGACAGATACGCAGTATTTT. Together with reference TRBV5-4 and TRBJ2-3, the CDR3 gives the full variable domain: ETGVTQSPTHLIKTRGQQVTLRCSSQSGHNTVSWYQQALGQGPQFIFQYYREEENGRGNFPPRFSGLQFPNYSSELNVNALELDDSALYLCASSLDRTDTQYFGPGTRLTVL.

The chain joins TRBV30 to TRBJ2-7; no clear D gene. This CDR3 comprises 13 residues. Per the germline V gene, CDR1 is GTSNPN and CDR2 is SVGIG (reference sequence). Trimming took off 0 bases at V and 1 base at J, with 7 bases between the two ends. CDR3 sequence: CAWSVSGSYEQYF. As DNA, the CDR3 is TGTGCCTGGAGTGTATCAGGTTCCTACGAGCAGTACTTC. The full variable domain, its missing parts supplied by reference TRBV30 and TRBJ2-7, is SQTIHQWPATLVQPVGSPLSLECTVEGTSNPNLYWYRQAAGRGLQLLFYSVGIGQISSEVPQNLSASRPQDRQFILSSKKLLLSDSGFYLCAWSVSGSYEQYFGPGTRLTVT.

The chain uses TRBV6-6 and TRBJ2-7, with D perhaps assigned TRBD1 or TRBD2 (6 bases each). Deletions cut 5 bases from V and 3 bases from J, with 11 bases between. The germline CDR1 and CDR2 sequences are MNHNY and SVGAGI (reference sequence). CDR3 length equals 13 residues. The CDR3 DNA follows: TGTGCCAGCAGTGAGGGGGGCAGCTACGAGCAGTACTTC. Translating gives CASSEGGSYEQYF.

This clone was counted a few times. This chain connects TRBV7-2 to TRBJ2-7; TRBD1 is a possible D gene (5 bases). This CDR3 spans 15 amino acids. The V end was cut by 5 bases, the J end by 3 bases, with 17 bases between. Germline CDR1 reads SGHTA; CDR2 reads FQGNSA. Here the CDR3 reads CASSQAPGKGYEQYF. In DNA form, the CDR3 reads TGTGCCAGCAGCCAAGCCCCAGGGAAGGGCTACGAGCAGTACTTC.

This clone was observed many times. The CDR3 loop reads CASSSPGMGEAFF. CDR3 nucleotides: TGTGCCAGCAGTTCCCCGGGGATGGGAGAAGCTTTCTTT. The chain couples TRBV28 to TRBJ1-1, with no clear D. The CDR3 runs 13 residues. From germline, CDR1 is MDHEN and CDR2 SYDVKM. Between the trimmed V and J ends, which lost 4 bases and 8 bases, there was a span of 14 bases.

About this clone itself: Possible read error: a much larger clone is one base away. The CDR3 sequence is CASSGSGSSYNEQFF. CDR3 bases: TGTGCCAGCAGTGGTAGCGGGAGCTCCTACAATGAGCAGTTCTTC. The chain recombines TRBV27 with TRBJ2-1, with 9 bases fitting TRBD2. The CDR3 spans 15 residues. Germline CDR1 MNHEY, CDR2 SMNVEV (reference sequence). V was pared by 5 bases and J by 0 bases, with 2 bases of the junction left unmatched.

The chain combines TRBV6-5 with TRBJ1-2; unclear D gene. The CDR3 has 16 amino acids. Germline CDR1 is MNHEY and CDR2 is SVGAGI. V dropped 0 bases and J dropped 0 bases, with 11 bases sitting between them. The chain's CDR3 is CASSYSNRGTNYGYTF. In DNA form, the CDR3 reads TGTGCCAGCAGTTACTCCAACCGGGGAACTAACTATGGCTACACCTTC.

The J gene is TRBJ2-3, the V gene TRBV11-2, with no clear D. The CDR3 totals 14 residues. Looked up from germline, CDR1 is SGHAT and CDR2 is FQNNGV. Between the trimmed V and J ends, which lost 5 bases and 6 bases, there was a span of 15 bases. The chain's CDR3 is CASSPRTAADTQYF. CDR3 coding DNA: TGTGCCAGCAGCCCCCGGACCGCGGCTGATACGCAGTATTTT.

The J gene is TRBJ2-7, the V gene TRBV5-1; perhaps TRBD1 as D (7 bases). This CDR3 has 14 amino acids. V lost 1 base, J lost 4 bases, and 12 bases lay in between. Germline V CDR1 and CDR2: SGHRS, YFSETQ. In DNA form, the CDR3 reads TGCGCCAGCAGCTTGATGCAGGGGGGTTACGAGCAGTACTTC. Translated: CASSLMQGGYEQYF.